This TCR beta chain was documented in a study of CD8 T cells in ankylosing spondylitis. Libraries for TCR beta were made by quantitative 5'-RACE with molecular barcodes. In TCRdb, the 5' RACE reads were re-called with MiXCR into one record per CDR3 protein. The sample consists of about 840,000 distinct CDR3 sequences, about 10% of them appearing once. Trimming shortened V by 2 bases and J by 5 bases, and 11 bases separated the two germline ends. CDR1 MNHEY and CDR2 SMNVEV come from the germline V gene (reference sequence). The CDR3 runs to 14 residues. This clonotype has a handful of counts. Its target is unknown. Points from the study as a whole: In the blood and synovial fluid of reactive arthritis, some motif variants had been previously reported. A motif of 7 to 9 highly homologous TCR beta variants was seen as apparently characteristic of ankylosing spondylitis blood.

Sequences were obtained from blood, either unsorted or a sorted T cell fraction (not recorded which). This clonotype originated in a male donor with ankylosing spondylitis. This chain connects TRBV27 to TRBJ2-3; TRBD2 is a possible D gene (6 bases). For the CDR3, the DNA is TGTGCCAGCAGTTTACTAGCGAGGGGAGATACGCAGTATTTT. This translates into CASSLLARGDTQYF.